These T cell receptor beta chains were read from a single sample in a study of T-cell memory formation after mild COVID-19. One entry per CDR3 protein results from TCRdb running MiXCR on the 5' RACE reads. Among around 430,000 distinct CDR3 sequences listed, approximately 15% were seen once. The sequencing input was PBMCs or a T cell subset sorted from them (not recorded which). These receptors were collected from a man between 18 and 35 years old who had mild COVID-19 (a few samples of this study predate the infection). Cell type and time point are not known. Each CDR3 is given with its conserved first and last residue.

TRBV19 15 CASSGRQGHPDTQYF
TRBV4-3 13 CASSLTARAPQHF
TRBV5-4 14 CASSSAGQGYEQYF
TRBV6-5 14 CASRPDGGNQPQHF
TRBV5-1 12 CASIRLLETQYF
TRBV11-1 14 CASSGTGVVDTQYF
TRBV4-3 14 CASSASGDWRTQYF
TRBV3-1 15 CASSQGVGGRQPQHF
TRBV7-2 14 CASSLSGRLDIQYF
TRBV6-1 13 CASSPTLNQPQHF
TRBV28 15 CASRPGTGNTGELFF
TRBV11-1 13 CASRRDRNTEAFF
TRBV11-2 14 CASSSRASGQAQYF
TRBV12-3/TRBV12-4 16 CASSPLAPRGNQPQHF
TRBV18 15 CASSPPKGPNYGYTF
TRBV25-1 18 CASSAPGGTGGINYGYTF
TRBV11-2 16 CASSRGGGPNTGELFF
TRBV5-1 15 CASSPPGQMTYGYTF